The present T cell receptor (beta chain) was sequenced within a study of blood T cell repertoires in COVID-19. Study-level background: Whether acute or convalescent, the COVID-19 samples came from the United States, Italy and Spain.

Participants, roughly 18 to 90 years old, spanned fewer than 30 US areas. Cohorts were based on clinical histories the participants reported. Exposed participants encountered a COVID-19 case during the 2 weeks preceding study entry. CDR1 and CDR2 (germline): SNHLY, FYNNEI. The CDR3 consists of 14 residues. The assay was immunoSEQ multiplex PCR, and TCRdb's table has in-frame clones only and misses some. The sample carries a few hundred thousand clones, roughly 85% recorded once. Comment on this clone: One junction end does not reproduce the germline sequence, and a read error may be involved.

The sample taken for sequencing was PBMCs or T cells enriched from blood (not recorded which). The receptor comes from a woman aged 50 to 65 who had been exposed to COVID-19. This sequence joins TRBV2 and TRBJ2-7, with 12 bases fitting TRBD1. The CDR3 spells CASSELGTGGVPDF. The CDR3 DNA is TGTGCCAGCAGTGAACTCGGGACAGGGGGCGTTCCGGACTTC. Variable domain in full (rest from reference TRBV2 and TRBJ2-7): EPEVTQTPSHQVTQMGQEVILRCVPISNHLYFYWYRQILGQKVEFLVSFYNNEISEKSEIFDDQFSVERPDGSNFTLKIRSTKLEDSAMYFCASSELGTGGVPDFGPGTRLTVT.